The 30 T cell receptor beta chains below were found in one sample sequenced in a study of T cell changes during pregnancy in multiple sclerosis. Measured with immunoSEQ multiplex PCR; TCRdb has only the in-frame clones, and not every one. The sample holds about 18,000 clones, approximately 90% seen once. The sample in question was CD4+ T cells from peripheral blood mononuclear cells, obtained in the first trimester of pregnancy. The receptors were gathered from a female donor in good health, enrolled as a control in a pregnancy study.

The CDR3 is CASSQQGGTEAFF. Written as DNA, the CDR3 is TGTGCCAGCAGCCAGCAAGGAGGCACTGAAGCTTTCTTT. The chain is built from TRBV28 and TRBJ1-1; D is uncertain. Trimming shortened V by 6 bases and J by 4 bases, and 12 bases separated the two germline ends. The CDR3 has 13 amino acids. Looked up from germline, CDR1 is MDHEN and CDR2 is SYDVKM.

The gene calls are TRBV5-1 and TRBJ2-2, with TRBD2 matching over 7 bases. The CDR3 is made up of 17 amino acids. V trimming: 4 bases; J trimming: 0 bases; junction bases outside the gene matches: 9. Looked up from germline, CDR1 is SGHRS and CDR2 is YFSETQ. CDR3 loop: CASSHVTGTTNTGELFF. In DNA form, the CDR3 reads TGCGCCAGCAGCCACGTAACCGGGACTACGAACACCGGGGAGCTGTTTTTT. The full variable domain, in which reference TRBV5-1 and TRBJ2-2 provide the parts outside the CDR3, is KAGVTQTPRYLIKTRGQQVTLSCSPISGHRSVSWYQQTPGQGLQFLFEYFSETQRNKGNFPGRFSGRQFSNSRSEMNVSTLELGDSALYLCASSHVTGTTNTGELFFGEGSRLTVL.

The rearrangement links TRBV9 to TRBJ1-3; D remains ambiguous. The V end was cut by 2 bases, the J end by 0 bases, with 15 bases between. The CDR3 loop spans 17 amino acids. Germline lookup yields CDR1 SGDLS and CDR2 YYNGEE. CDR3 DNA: TGTGCCAGCAGCGTGGGTCCGGGTCTGAGCTCTGGAAACACCATATATTTT. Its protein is CASSVGPGLSSGNTIYF.

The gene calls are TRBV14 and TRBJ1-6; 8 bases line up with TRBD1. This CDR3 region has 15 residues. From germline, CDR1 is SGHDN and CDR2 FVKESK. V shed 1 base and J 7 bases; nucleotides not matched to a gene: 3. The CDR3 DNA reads TGTGCCAGCAGCCAAGTTACAGGGGGAAATTCACCCCTCCACTTT. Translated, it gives CASSQVTGGNSPLHF.

The CDR3 nucleotides are TGTGCCAGCAGTGATGAGGGCCCCACCTACGAGCAGTACTTC. Amino acid sequence: CASSDEGPTYEQYF. The rearrangement links TRBV6-1 to TRBJ2-7; weak D call: TRBD2 (5 bases). CDR1 is MNHNS, CDR2 SASEGT, per germline. V was clipped by 3 bases and J by 2 bases, with 11 bases between them. This CDR3 region has 14 residues.

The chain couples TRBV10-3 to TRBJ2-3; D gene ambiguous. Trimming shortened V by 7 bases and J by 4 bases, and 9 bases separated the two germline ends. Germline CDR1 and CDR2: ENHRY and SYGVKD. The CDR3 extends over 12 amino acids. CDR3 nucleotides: TGTGCCATCAAGCCCGGTCCAGATACGCAGTATTTT. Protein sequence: CAIKPGPDTQYF.

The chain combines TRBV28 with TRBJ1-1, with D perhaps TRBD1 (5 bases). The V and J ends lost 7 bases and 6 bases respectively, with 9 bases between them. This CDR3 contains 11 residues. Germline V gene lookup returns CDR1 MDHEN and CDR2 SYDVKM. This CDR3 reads CASKSQAEAFF. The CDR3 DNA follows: TGTGCCAGCAAGTCACAGGCTGAAGCTTTCTTT.

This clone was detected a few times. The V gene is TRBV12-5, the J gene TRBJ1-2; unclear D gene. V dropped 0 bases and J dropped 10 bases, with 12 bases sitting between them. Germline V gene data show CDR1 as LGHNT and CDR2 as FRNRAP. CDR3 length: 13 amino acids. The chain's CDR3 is CASGLVRQPLYTF. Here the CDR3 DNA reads TGTGCTAGTGGTTTGGTGCGGCAGCCCCTCTACACCTTC.

CDR3 coding DNA: TGTGCCAGCAGTCTAGCGGGGGGGCGAGAGACCCAGTACTTC. Translating gives CASSLAGGRETQYF. This chain joins TRBV6-6 and TRBJ2-5; 12 bases agree with TRBD2. With V trimmed by 5 bases and J by 4 bases, 2 bases remained unmatched. The CDR3 has 14 amino acids. Germline assignment: CDR1 MNHNY and CDR2 SVGAGI (reference sequence).

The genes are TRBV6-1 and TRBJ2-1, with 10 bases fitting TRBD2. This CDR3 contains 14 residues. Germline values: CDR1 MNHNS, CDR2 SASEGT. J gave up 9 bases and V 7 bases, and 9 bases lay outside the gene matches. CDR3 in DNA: TGTGCCAGCATGGGCCAGCGGGGGGGCGGTGAGCAGTTCTTC. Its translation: CASMGQRGGGEQFF.

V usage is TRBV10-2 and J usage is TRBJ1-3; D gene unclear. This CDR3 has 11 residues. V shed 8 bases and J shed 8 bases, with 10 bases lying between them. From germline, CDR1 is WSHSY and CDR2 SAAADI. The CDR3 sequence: CASASLDTIYF. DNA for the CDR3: TGCGCCAGCGCTAGTTTGGACACCATATATTTT.

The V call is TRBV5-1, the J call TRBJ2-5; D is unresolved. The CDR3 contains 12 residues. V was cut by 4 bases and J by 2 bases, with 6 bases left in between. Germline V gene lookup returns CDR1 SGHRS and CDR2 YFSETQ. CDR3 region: CASSRLQETQYF. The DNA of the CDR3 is TGCGCCAGCAGCCGCCTACAAGAGACCCAGTACTTC.

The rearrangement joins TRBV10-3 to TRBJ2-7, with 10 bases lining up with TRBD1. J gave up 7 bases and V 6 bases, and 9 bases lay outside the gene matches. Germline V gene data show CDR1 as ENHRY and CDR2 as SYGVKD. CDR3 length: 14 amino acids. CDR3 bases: TGTGCCATCAGCGGACAGGGGGTAGGAGGAGAGCAGTACTTC. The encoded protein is CAISGQGVGGEQYF.

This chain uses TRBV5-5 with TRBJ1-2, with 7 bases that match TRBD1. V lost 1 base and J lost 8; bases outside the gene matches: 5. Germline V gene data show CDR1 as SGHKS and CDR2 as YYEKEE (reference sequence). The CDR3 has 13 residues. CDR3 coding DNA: TGTGCCAGCAGCTTGACAGGGGCTTTCGGCTACACCTTC. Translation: CASSLTGAFGYTF.

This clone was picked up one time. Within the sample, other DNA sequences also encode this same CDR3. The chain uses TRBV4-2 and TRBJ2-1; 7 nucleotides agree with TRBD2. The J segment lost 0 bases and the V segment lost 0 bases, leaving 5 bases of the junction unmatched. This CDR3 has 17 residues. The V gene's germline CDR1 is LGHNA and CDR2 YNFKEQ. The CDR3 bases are TGTGCCAGCAGCCAAGATTTAGGCGGGAGCTCCTACAATGAGCAGTTCTTC. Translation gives CASSQDLGGSSYNEQFF.

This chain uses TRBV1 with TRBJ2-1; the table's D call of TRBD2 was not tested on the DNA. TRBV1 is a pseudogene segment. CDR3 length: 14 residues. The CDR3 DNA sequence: TGCACCAGCACCGGGACTAGCGGAAACAATGAGCAGTTCTTC. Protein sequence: CTSTGTSGNNEQFF.

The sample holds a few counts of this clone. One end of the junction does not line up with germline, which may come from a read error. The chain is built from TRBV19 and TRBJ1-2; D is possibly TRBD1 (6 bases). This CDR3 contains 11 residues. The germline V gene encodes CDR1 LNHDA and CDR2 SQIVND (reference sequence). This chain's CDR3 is CASTKDSPLIF. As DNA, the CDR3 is TGTGCCAGCACCAAGGACAGCCCTTTAATCTTC.

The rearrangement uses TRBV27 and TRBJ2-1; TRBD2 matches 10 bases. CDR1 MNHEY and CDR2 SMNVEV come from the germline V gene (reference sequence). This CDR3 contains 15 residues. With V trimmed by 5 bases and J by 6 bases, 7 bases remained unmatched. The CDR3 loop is CASSHPSGSGNEQFF. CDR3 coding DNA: TGTGCCAGCAGTCACCCTAGCGGGAGCGGCAATGAGCAGTTCTTC.

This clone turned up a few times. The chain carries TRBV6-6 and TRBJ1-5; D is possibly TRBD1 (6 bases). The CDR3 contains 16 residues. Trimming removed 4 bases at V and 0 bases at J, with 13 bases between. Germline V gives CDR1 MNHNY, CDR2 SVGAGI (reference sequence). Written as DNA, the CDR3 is TGTGCCAGCAGTTTCGGACAGCTCTATAGCAATCAGCCCCAGCATTTT. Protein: CASSFGQLYSNQPQHF.

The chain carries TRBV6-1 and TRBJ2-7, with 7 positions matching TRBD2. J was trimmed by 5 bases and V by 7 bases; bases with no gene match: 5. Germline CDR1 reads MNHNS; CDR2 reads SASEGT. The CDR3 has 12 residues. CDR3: CASKRGLNEQYF. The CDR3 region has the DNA TGTGCCAGCAAGCGGGGTCTCAACGAGCAGTACTTC.

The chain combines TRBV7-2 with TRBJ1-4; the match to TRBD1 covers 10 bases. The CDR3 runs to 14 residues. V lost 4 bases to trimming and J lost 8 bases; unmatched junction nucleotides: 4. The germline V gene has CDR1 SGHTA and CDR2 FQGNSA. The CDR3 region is CASSSGQGMEKLFF. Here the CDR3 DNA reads TGTGCCAGCAGCTCGGGACAGGGGATGGAAAAACTGTTTTTT.

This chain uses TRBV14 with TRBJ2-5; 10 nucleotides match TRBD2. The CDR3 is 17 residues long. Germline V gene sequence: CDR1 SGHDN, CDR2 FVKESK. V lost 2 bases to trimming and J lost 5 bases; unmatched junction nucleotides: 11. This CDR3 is CASSQTSAGGRWETQYF. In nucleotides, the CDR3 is TGTGCCAGCAGCCAAACGTCAGCGGGGGGGCGTTGGGAGACCCAGTACTTC.

Written as DNA, the CDR3 is TGTGCCAGCGCAAACAGGGCCTACGAGCAGTACTTC. Residues: CASANRAYEQYF. The V and J genes are TRBV19 and TRBJ2-7; TRBD1 might be the D (6 bases). CDR1 and CDR2 from the germline V gene are LNHDA and SQIVND (reference sequence). V was shortened by 9 bases and J by 2 bases, with 11 bases between the two germline ends. This CDR3 has 12 residues.

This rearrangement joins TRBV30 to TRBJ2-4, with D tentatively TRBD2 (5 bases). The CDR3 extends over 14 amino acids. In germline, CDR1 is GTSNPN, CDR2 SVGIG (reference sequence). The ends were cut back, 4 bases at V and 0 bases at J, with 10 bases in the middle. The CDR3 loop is CAWTGLEAKNIQYF. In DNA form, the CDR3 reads TGTGCCTGGACCGGACTCGAAGCCAAAAACATTCAGTACTTC.

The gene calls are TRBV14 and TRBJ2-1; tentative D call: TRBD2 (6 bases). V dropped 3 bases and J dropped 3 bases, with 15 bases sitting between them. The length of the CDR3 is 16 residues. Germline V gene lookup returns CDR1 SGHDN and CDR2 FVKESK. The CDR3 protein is CASSHITSRHYNEQFF. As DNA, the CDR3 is TGTGCCAGCAGCCATATAACTAGCAGACACTACAATGAGCAGTTCTTC.

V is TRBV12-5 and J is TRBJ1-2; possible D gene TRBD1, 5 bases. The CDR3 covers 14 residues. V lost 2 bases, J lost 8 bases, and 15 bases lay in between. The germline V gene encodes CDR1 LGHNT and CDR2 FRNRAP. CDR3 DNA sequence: TGTGCTAGTGGTTTGATACCGACAGAAGTGGGCTACACCTTC. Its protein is CASGLIPTEVGYTF.

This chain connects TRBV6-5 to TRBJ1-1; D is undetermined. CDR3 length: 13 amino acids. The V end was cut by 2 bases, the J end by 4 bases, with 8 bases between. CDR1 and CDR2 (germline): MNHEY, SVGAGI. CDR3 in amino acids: CASSYRSGTEAFF. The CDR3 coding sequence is TGTGCCAGCAGTTACCGCTCGGGCACTGAAGCTTTCTTT.

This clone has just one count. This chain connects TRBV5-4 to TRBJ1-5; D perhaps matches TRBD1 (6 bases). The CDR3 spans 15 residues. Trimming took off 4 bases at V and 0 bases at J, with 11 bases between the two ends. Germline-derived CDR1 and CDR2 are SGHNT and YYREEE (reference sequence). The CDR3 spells CASSVDRNSNQPQHF. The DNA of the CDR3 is TGTGCCAGCAGCGTGGACAGAAATAGCAATCAGCCCCAGCATTTT.

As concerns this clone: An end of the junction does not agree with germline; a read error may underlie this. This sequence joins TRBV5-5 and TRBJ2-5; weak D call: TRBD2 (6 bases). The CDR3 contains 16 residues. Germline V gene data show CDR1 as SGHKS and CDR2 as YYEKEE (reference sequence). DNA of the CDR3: TGTGCCAGCACCTTGATGGGAAGTAGCGGTAAAGAGACCCAGTACTTC. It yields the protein CASTLMGSSGKETQYF. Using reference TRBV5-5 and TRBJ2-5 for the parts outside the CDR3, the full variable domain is DAGVTQSPTHLIKTRGQQVTLRCSPISGHKSVSWYQQVLGQGPQFIFQYYEKEERGRGNFPDRFSARQFPNYSSELNVNALLLGDSALYLCASTLMGSSGKETQYFGPGTRLLVL.

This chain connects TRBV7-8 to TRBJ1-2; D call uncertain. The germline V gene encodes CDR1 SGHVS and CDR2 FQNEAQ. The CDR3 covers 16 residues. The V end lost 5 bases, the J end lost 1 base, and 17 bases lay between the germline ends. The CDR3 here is CASSPNNPLINYGYTF. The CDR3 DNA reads TGTGCCAGCAGCCCGAACAACCCTTTAATTAACTATGGCTACACCTTC.